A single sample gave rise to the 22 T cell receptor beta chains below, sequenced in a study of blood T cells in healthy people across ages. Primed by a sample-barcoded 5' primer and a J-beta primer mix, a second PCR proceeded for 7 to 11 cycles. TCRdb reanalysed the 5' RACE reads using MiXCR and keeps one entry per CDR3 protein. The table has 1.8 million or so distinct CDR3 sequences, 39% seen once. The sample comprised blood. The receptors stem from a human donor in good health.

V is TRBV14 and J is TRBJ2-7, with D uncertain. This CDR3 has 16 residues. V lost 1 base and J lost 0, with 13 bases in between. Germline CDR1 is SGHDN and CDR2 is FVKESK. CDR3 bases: TGTGCCAGCAGCCAAGTCATCAATCCCAGCTCCTACGAGCAGTACTTC. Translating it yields CASSQVINPSSYEQYF.

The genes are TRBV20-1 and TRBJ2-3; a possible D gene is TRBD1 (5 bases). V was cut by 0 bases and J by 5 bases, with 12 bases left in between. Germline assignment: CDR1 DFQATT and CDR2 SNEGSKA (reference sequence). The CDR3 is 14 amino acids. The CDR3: CSAREEGAGDTQYF. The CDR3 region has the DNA TGCAGTGCTAGAGAAGAAGGGGCTGGAGATACGCAGTATTTT.

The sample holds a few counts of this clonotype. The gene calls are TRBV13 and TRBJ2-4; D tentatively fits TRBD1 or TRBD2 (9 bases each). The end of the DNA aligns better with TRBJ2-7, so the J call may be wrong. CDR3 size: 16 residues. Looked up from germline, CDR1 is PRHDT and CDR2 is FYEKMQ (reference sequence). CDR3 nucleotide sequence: TGTGCCAGCAGCTTCTCTAGCGGGACAGGGTGGAGCGAGCAGTACTTC. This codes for CASSFSSGTGWSEQYF.

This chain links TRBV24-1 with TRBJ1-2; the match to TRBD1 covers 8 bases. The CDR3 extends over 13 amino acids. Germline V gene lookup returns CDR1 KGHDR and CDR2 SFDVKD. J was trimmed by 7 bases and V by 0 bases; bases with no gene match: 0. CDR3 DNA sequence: TGTGCCACCAGTGATTTGCAGGGGGCTGGCTACACCTTC. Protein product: CATSDLQGAGYTF.

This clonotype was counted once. Here the CDR3 DNA reads TGCGCCAGCAGCTTGGTTGGCAGTCTGAGCTCCTATAATTCACCCCTCCACTTT. Translating gives CASSLVGSLSSYNSPLHF. The J gene is TRBJ1-6, the V gene TRBV5-1; D unresolved. Trimming left V 0 bases short and J 0 bases short, with 13 bases between. The germline V gene encodes CDR1 SGHRS and CDR2 YFSETQ. CDR3 length equals 18 residues.

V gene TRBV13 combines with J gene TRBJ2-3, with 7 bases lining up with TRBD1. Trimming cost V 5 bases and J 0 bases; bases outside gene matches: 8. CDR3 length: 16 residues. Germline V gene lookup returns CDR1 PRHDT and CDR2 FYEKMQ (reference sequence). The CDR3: CASSRTGVRSTDTQYF. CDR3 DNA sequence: TGTGCCAGCAGCCGAACAGGGGTTCGAAGCACAGATACGCAGTATTTT.

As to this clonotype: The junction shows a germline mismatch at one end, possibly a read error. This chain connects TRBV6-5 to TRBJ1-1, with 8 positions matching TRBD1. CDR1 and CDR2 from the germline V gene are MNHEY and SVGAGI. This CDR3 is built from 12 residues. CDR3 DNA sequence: TGTGCCTGCAGCCAAGACAGGGGTAGTTCTTTCTTT. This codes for CACSQDRGSSFF.

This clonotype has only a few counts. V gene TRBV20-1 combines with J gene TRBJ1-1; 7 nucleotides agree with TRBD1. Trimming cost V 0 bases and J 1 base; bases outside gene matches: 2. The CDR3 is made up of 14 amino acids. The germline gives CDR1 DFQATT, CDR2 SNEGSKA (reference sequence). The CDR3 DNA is TGCAGTGCTAGAGAGGGGACAGCGAACACTGAAGCTTTCTTT. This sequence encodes CSAREGTANTEAFF.

CDR3 in DNA: TGTGCCAGCAGCTTCATGTATGGGGTCCTAAACCTGAGGAATGAGCAGTTCTTC. This encodes CASSFMYGVLNLRNEQFF. J is TRBJ2-1 and V is TRBV11-2; D unclear. Between the trimmed V and J ends, which lost 3 bases and 7 bases, there was a span of 25 bases. Germline V gives CDR1 SGHAT, CDR2 FQNNGV. The CDR3 loop spans 18 amino acids.

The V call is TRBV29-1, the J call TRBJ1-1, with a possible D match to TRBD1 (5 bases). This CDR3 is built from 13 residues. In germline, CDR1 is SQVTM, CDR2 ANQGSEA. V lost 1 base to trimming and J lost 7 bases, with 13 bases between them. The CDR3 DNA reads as TGCAGCGTTGAAGGGGTCCTCGGGGGTGAAGCTTTCTTT. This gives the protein CSVEGVLGGEAFF.

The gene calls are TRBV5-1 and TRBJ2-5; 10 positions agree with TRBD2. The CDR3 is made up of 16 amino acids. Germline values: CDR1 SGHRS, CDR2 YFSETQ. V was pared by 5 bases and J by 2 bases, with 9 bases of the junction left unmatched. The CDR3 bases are TGCGCCAGCAGAGGTGGGCGGACTAGCGGACAAGAGACCCAGTACTTC. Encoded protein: CASRGGRTSGQETQYF.

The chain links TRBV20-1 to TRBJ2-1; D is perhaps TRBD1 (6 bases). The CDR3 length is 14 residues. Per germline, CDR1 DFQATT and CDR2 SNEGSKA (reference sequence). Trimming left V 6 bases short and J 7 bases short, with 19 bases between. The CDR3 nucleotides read TGCAGTGCCGGTCAGGGGCCGCCGCGGAATGAGCAGTTCTTC. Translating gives CSAGQGPPRNEQFF.

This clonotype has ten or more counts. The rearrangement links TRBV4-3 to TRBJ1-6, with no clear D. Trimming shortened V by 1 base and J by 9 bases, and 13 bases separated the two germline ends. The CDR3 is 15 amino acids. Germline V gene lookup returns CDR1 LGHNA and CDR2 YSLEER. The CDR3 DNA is TGCGCCAGCAGCCAAGGAGGCGTGGAAAGTTCACCCCTCCACTTT. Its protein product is CASSQGGVESSPLHF.

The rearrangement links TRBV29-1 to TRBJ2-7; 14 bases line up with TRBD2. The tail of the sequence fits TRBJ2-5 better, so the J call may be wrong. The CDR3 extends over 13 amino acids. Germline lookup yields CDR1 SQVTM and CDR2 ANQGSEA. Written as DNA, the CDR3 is TGCAGCTCGGGACTAGCGGGGGCAGGGACCCAGTACTTC. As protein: CSSGLAGAGTQYF.

The CDR3 loop reads CASSLDGTGGYNEQFF. CDR3 in DNA: TGTGCCAGCAGCTTAGATGGGACAGGTGGTTACAATGAGCAGTTCTTC. V gene TRBV7-9 combines with J gene TRBJ2-1, with 8 bases lining up with TRBD1. The CDR3 spans 16 residues. V lost 1 base and J lost 4; bases outside the gene matches: 6. Germline assignment: CDR1 SEHNR and CDR2 FQNEAQ (reference sequence).

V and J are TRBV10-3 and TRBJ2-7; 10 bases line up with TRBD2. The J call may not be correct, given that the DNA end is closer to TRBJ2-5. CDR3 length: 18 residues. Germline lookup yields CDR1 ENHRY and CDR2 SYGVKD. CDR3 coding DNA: TGTGCCATCAGGAGGACGATAGCGGGGGGCCCCCCTGAGGAGACCCAGTACTTC. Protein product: CAIRRTIAGGPPEETQYF.

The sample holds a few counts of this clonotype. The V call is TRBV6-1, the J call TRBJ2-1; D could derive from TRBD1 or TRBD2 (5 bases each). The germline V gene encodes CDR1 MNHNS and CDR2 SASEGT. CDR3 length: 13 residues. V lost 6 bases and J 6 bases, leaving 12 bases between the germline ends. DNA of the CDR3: TGTGCCAGCAGGTCGCCGGGACGCAATGAGCAGTTCTTC. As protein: CASRSPGRNEQFF.

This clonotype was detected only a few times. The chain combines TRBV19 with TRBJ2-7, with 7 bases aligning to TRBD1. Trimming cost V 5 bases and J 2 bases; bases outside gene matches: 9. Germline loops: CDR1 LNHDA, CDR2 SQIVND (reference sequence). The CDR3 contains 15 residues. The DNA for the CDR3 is TGTGCCAGTAGTCCTCCGGGACAGACTCCCTACGAGCAGTACTTC. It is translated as CASSPPGQTPYEQYF. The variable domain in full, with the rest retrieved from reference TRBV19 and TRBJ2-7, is DGGITQSPKYLFRKEGQNVTLSCEQNLNHDAMYWYRQDPGQGLRLIYYSQIVNDFQKGDIAEGYSVSREKKESFPLTVTSAQKNPTAFYLCASSPPGQTPYEQYFGPGTRLTVT.

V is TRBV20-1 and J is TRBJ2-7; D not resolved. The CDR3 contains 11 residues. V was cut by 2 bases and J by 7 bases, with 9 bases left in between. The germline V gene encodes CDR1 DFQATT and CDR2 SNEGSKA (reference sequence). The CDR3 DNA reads TGCAGTGCTAGACCGGGTGGTGAGCAGTACTTC. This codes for CSARPGGEQYF.

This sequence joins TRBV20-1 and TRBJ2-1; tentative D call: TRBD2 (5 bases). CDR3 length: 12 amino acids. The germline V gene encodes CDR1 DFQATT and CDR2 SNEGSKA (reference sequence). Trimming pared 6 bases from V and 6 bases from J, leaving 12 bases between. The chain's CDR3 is CSADAGLNEQFF. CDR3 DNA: TGCAGTGCAGATGCCGGACTCAATGAGCAGTTCTTC.

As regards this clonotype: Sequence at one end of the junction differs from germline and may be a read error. CDR3 amino acids: CVSSLDRGRHEQYF. CDR3 nucleotide sequence: TGTGTCAGCAGCTTAGACAGGGGCCGCCACGAGCAGTACTTC. J is TRBJ2-7 and V is TRBV7-9, with 8 bases that match TRBD1. Germline V CDR1 and CDR2: SEHNR, FQNEAQ (reference sequence). This CDR3 is built from 14 residues.

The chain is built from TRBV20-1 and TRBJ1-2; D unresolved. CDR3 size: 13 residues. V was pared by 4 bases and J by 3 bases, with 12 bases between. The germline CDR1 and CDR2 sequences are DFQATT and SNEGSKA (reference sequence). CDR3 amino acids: CSAKTDGDYGYTF. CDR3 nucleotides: TGCAGTGCTAAGACGGACGGAGACTATGGCTACACCTTC.